The present T cell receptor beta chain was sequenced within a study of T cells after yellow fever vaccination. Overall study findings and caveats: Clones from primary vaccination mostly reappeared after the booster (roughly 97% CD4, about 85% CD8). Sorted repertoires could include abundant contaminating clonotypes from bulk cells.

TCR cDNA, made by 5'RACE template switching, carried an added universal primer site and UMIs. TCRdb redid the calling of the 5' RACE reads with MiXCR, one entry per CDR3 protein. The sample comprises 100,000 to 150,000 distinct CDR3 sequences, 6.5% to 9% of which are singletons, and around 2.6% rests with the top ten. The CDR3 spans 16 residues. Germline values: CDR1 SGHAT, CDR2 FQNNGV. V dropped 0 bases and J dropped 0 bases, with 11 bases sitting between them. This clonotype came up many times. Its antigen is currently unknown. Sample: CD4+ T cells sorted from PBMCs, taken 35 to 50 days after the first yellow fever vaccination. This receptor was taken from a man between 18 and 29 years old who received the YFV17D yellow fever vaccine. The chain has TRBV11-2 and TRBJ1-1; D not resolved. The CDR3 sequence: CASSLEFGKMNTEAFF. In DNA, the CDR3 is TGTGCCAGCAGCTTAGAGTTTGGAAAAATGAACACTGAAGCTTTCTTT.